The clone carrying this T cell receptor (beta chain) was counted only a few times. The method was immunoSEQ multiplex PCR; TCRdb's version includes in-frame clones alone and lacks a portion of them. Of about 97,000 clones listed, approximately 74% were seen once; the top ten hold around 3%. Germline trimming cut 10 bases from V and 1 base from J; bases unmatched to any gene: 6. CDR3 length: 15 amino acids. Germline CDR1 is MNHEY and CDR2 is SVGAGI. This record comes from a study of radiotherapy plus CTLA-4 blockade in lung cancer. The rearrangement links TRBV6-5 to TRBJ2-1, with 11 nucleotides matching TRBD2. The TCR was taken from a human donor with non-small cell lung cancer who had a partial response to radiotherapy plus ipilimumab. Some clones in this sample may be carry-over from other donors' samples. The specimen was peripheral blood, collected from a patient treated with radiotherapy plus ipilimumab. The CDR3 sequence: CATGTSGLSYNEQFF. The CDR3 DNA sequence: TGTGCCACCGGGACTAGCGGTCTTTCCTACAATGAGCAGTTCTTC.